The rows below give T cell receptor beta chains drawn from one sample of a study of blood T cell repertoires in COVID-19. The assay was immunoSEQ multiplex PCR, and TCRdb's table has in-frame clones only and misses some. The top ten hold 2.6% of the sample, which has 300,000 or so clones, more than 75% seen once. Material: PBMCs or T cells enriched from blood (not recorded which). The receptors were sampled from a man in his 60s who had recovered from COVID-19. The CDR3 runs from the conserved cysteine through the conserved F or W. A D gene is named only where the DNA matches it firmly. Only some rows state a clone size, as once, few, many or a class for expanded clones.

D gene: -
CDR3 length: 14
J gene: TRBJ2-2
V gene: TRBV30
clone size: -
CDR3 protein: CAWTQGLVGGELFF
CDR3 DNA: TGTGCCTGGACCCAGGGGCTAGTGGGCGGGGAGCTGTTTTTT

D gene: -
CDR3 length: 18
J gene: TRBJ1-5
V gene: TRBV6-6
clone size: -
CDR3 protein: CASSQRPFRTGGNQPQHF
CDR3 DNA: TGTGCCAGCAGTCAACGCCCGTTTCGGACGGGCGGGAATCAGCCCCAGCATTTT

D gene: -
CDR3 length: 13
J gene: TRBJ1-2
V gene: TRBV7-3
clone size: -
CDR3 protein: CASSFHGGDGYTF
CDR3 DNA: TGTGCCAGCAGCTTCCACGGGGGGGATGGCTACACCTTC

D gene: -
CDR3 length: 16
J gene: TRBJ2-5
V gene: TRBV6-6
clone size: -
CDR3 protein: CASSPGNGAAGETQYF
CDR3 DNA: TGTGCCAGCAGTCCCGGAAACGGGGCCGCGGGGGAGACCCAGTACTTC

D gene: -
CDR3 length: 14
J gene: TRBJ2-5
V gene: TRBV19
clone size: -
CDR3 protein: CASKEGGIGETQYF
CDR3 DNA: TGTGCCAGTAAGGAGGGCGGTATCGGGGAGACCCAGTACTTC

D gene: TRBD2
CDR3 length: 13
J gene: TRBJ2-7
V gene: TRBV10-3
clone size: -
CDR3 protein: CAIGSGGRDEQYF
CDR3 DNA: TGTGCCATCGGTAGCGGGGGGCGGGACGAGCAGTACTTC

D gene: TRBD1
CDR3 length: 14
J gene: TRBJ1-1
V gene: TRBV6-2/TRBV6-3
clone size: -
CDR3 protein: CASTPDRVNTEAFF
CDR3 DNA: TGTGCCAGCACCCCCGACAGGGTGAACACTGAAGCTTTCTTT

D gene: -
CDR3 length: 14
J gene: TRBJ2-3
V gene: TRBV9
clone size: -
CDR3 protein: CASSVAPKTDTQYF
CDR3 DNA: TGTGCCAGCAGCGTAGCCCCTAAAACAGATACGCAGTATTTT

D gene: -
CDR3 length: 12
J gene: TRBJ1-3
V gene: TRBV2
clone size: few
CDR3 protein: CASSEALRTIYF
CDR3 DNA: TGTGCCAGCAGTGAAGCGCTGAGGACCATATATTTT

D gene: TRBD2
CDR3 length: 14
J gene: TRBJ2-1
V gene: TRBV14
clone size: -
CDR3 protein: CASSLAGAANEQFF
CDR3 DNA: TGTGCCAGCAGCCTAGCGGGAGCGGCAAATGAGCAGTTCTTC

D gene: -
CDR3 length: 9
J gene: TRBJ1-2
V gene: TRBV10-3
clone size: -
CDR3 protein: CATLSGYTF
CDR3 DNA: TGTGCCACCCTTAGTGGCTACACCTTC

D gene: -
CDR3 length: 15
J gene: TRBJ2-7
V gene: TRBV5-4
clone size: -
CDR3 protein: CASSPGGQAAYEQYF
CDR3 DNA: TGTGCCAGCAGCCCCGGCGGGCAGGCCGCCTACGAGCAGTACTTC

D gene: TRBD2
CDR3 length: 21
J gene: TRBJ2-2
V gene: TRBV7-6
clone size: -
CDR3 protein: CASSLVREVAGGPHDTGELFF
CDR3 DNA: TGTGCCAGCAGCTTAGTGAGGGAGGTAGCGGGAGGGCCGCATGACACCGGGGAGCTGTTTTTT

D gene: -
CDR3 length: 15
J gene: TRBJ1-4
V gene: TRBV2
clone size: -
CDR3 protein: CASRNRDLTNEKLFF
CDR3 DNA: TGTGCCAGCAGAAACAGAGACCTAACTAATGAAAAACTGTTTTTT

D gene: -
CDR3 length: 17
J gene: TRBJ2-1
V gene: TRBV7-6
clone size: -
CDR3 protein: CASSLVAGQASYNEQFF
CDR3 DNA: TGTGCCAGCAGCTTAGTGGCGGGGCAGGCCTCCTACAATGAGCAGTTCTTC

D gene: -
CDR3 length: 13
J gene: TRBJ1-2
V gene: TRBV7-3
clone size: -
CDR3 protein: CASSLVGGEGYTF
CDR3 DNA: TGTGCCAGCAGCTTAGTTGGGGGCGAGGGCTACACCTTC

D gene: TRBD1
CDR3 length: 15
J gene: TRBJ2-7
V gene: TRBV7-2
clone size: -
CDR3 protein: CASSLQGDSLYEQYF
CDR3 DNA: TGTGCCAGCAGCCTCCAAGGGGACAGCCTCTACGAGCAGTACTTC

D gene: -
CDR3 length: 14
J gene: TRBJ2-3
V gene: TRBV4-3
clone size: -
CDR3 protein: CASSAGSGADTQYF
CDR3 DNA: TGCGCCAGCAGCGCCGGGTCCGGCGCAGATACGCAGTATTTT

D gene: TRBD1
CDR3 length: 14
J gene: TRBJ2-7
V gene: TRBV5-1
clone size: -
CDR3 protein: CASSWGQGTYEQYF
CDR3 DNA: TGCGCCAGCAGCTGGGGACAGGGAACCTACGAGCAGTACTTC

D gene: TRBD2
CDR3 length: 17
J gene: TRBJ2-1
V gene: TRBV9
clone size: few
CDR3 protein: CASSLRLGLASYNEQFF
CDR3 DNA: TGTGCCAGCAGCCTCCGCCTCGGACTAGCTTCCTACAATGAGCAGTTCTTC

D gene: TRBD1
CDR3 length: 14
J gene: TRBJ1-5
V gene: TRBV19
clone size: -
CDR3 protein: CASSWQGARQPQHF
CDR3 DNA: TGTGCCAGTAGCTGGCAGGGGGCCCGTCAGCCCCAGCATTTT

D gene: TRBD2
CDR3 length: 16
J gene: TRBJ2-3
V gene: TRBV4-1
clone size: -
CDR3 protein: CASSQRQGGSTDTQYF
CDR3 DNA: TGCGCCAGCAGCCAACGCCAGGGCGGGAGTACAGATACGCAGTATTTT

D gene: TRBD1
CDR3 length: 14
J gene: TRBJ1-5
V gene: TRBV19
clone size: -
CDR3 protein: CASRGTGNNQPQHF
CDR3 DNA: TGTGCCAGTAGGGGGACAGGGAACAATCAGCCCCAGCATTTT

D gene: -
CDR3 length: 16
J gene: TRBJ2-5
V gene: TRBV9
clone size: -
CDR3 protein: CASSVESGSYQETQYF
CDR3 DNA: TGTGCCAGCAGCGTAGAGTCGGGGTCGTACCAAGAGACCCAGTACTTC

D gene: TRBD1
CDR3 length: 15
J gene: TRBJ1-2
V gene: TRBV19
clone size: -
CDR3 protein: CASRRQGGSIGGYTF
CDR3 DNA: TGTGCCAGTAGGAGACAGGGGGGAAGTATCGGTGGCTACACCTTC

D gene: TRBD2
CDR3 length: 16
J gene: TRBJ2-5
V gene: TRBV11-1
clone size: once
CDR3 protein: CASSRGAGVGPETQYF
CDR3 DNA: TGTGCCAGCAGCCGGGGAGCGGGAGTAGGCCCGGAGACCCAGTACTTC

D gene: TRBD1
CDR3 length: 15
J gene: TRBJ1-1
V gene: TRBV6-5
clone size: -
CDR3 protein: CASSYREGGNTEAFF
CDR3 DNA: TGTGCCAGCAGTTATAGGGAAGGGGGCAACACTGAAGCTTTCTTT

D gene: -
CDR3 length: 15
J gene: TRBJ2-4
V gene: TRBV3-1/TRBV3-2
clone size: -
CDR3 protein: CASSPAVLAKNIQYF
CDR3 DNA: TGTGCCAGCAGCCCTGCAGTTCTAGCCAAAAACATTCAGTACTTC

D gene: TRBD1
CDR3 length: 14
J gene: TRBJ1-2
V gene: TRBV5-1
clone size: -
CDR3 protein: CASSPGTANYGYTF
CDR3 DNA: TGCGCCAGCAGCCCCGGGACAGCAAACTATGGCTACACCTTC

D gene: -
CDR3 length: 15
J gene: TRBJ1-1
V gene: TRBV7-9
clone size: -
CDR3 protein: CASSLGAGMNTEAFF
CDR3 DNA: TGTGCCAGCAGCTTAGGTGCAGGAATGAACACTGAAGCTTTCTTT

D gene: TRBD2
CDR3 length: 14
J gene: TRBJ2-3
V gene: TRBV7-8
clone size: -
CDR3 protein: CASSSRLAAPEWYF
CDR3 DNA: TGTGCCAGCAGCTCTAGACTAGCGGCGCCGGAGTGGTATTTT

D gene: -
CDR3 length: 15
J gene: TRBJ1-1
V gene: TRBV18
clone size: -
CDR3 protein: CASSYIWGVNTEAFF
CDR3 DNA: TGTGCCAGCTCCTACATCTGGGGGGTGAACACTGAAGCTTTCTTT

D gene: -
CDR3 length: 16
J gene: TRBJ2-2
V gene: TRBV4-3
clone size: -
CDR3 protein: CASSQDLRANTGELFF
CDR3 DNA: TGCGCCAGCAGCCAAGATCTTCGGGCGAACACCGGGGAGCTGTTTTTT

D gene: -
CDR3 length: 15
J gene: TRBJ1-1
V gene: TRBV6-5
clone size: -
CDR3 protein: CASSYRRGGGTEAFF
CDR3 DNA: TGTGCCAGCAGTTACCGCAGGGGTGGGGGCACTGAAGCTTTCTTT

D gene: -
CDR3 length: 15
J gene: TRBJ2-1
V gene: TRBV19
clone size: -
CDR3 protein: CASSNLGDRTDEQFF
CDR3 DNA: TGTGCCAGTAGTAACCTGGGTGACAGAACTGACGAGCAGTTCTTC

D gene: -
CDR3 length: 16
J gene: TRBJ2-3
V gene: TRBV4-2
clone size: once
CDR3 protein: CASSQDVLARTDTQYF
CDR3 DNA: TGTGCCAGCAGCCAAGATGTCCTAGCCCGCACAGATACGCAGTATTTT

D gene: TRBD1
CDR3 length: 13
J gene: TRBJ2-7
V gene: TRBV15
clone size: -
CDR3 protein: CATRGTGHYEQYF
CDR3 DNA: TGTGCCACCAGGGGGACAGGACATTACGAGCAGTACTTC

D gene: -
CDR3 length: 13
J gene: TRBJ2-3
V gene: TRBV3-1/TRBV3-2
clone size: -
CDR3 protein: CASSQVGADTQYF
CDR3 DNA: TGTGCCAGCAGCCAAGTAGGGGCAGATACGCAGTATTTT

D gene: TRBD2
CDR3 length: 18
J gene: TRBJ2-6
V gene: TRBV3-1/TRBV3-2
clone size: -
CDR3 protein: CASSRLGGSSSGANVLTF
CDR3 DNA: TGTGCCAGCAGCCGATTGGGAGGGTCCAGCTCTGGGGCCAACGTCCTGACTTTC

D gene: TRBD2
CDR3 length: 15
J gene: TRBJ2-7
V gene: TRBV5-1
clone size: -
CDR3 protein: CASSLAASGFYEQYF
CDR3 DNA: TGCGCCAGCAGCTTGGCGGCTAGCGGGTTCTACGAGCAGTACTTC

D gene: -
CDR3 length: 12
J gene: TRBJ1-2
V gene: TRBV25-1
clone size: -
CDR3 protein: CASGPGLDGYTF
CDR3 DNA: TGTGCCAGCGGACCGGGACTGGATGGCTACACCTTC

D gene: -
CDR3 length: 13
J gene: TRBJ2-1
V gene: TRBV11-3
clone size: -
CDR3 protein: CASSDTMTTVQFF
CDR3 DNA: TGTGCCAGCAGCGATACAATGACAACGGTGCAGTTCTTC

D gene: TRBD1
CDR3 length: 14
J gene: TRBJ1-1
V gene: TRBV6-5
clone size: once
CDR3 protein: CASNRGGENTEAFF
CDR3 DNA: TGTGCCAGCAACCGAGGGGGCGAGAACACTGAAGCTTTCTTT

D gene: TRBD1
CDR3 length: 14
J gene: TRBJ2-7
V gene: TRBV7-9
clone size: few
CDR3 protein: CASSGGDRAYEQYF
CDR3 DNA: TGTGCCAGCAGCGGGGGGGACAGGGCCTACGAGCAGTACTTC

D gene: TRBD2
CDR3 length: 15
J gene: TRBJ2-1
V gene: TRBV7-2
clone size: once
CDR3 protein: CASSFTTSGSPEQFF
CDR3 DNA: TGTGCCAGCAGCTTCACTACTAGCGGGAGTCCTGAGCAGTTCTTC

D gene: -
CDR3 length: 15
J gene: TRBJ1-2
V gene: TRBV19
clone size: -
CDR3 protein: CASSLETGFVYGYTF
CDR3 DNA: TGTGCCAGTAGTCTCGAGACAGGCTTTGTCTATGGCTACACCTTC

D gene: -
CDR3 length: 14
J gene: TRBJ1-5
V gene: TRBV2
clone size: -
CDR3 protein: CASKEAGGNQPQHF
CDR3 DNA: TGTGCCAGCAAAGAGGCGGGCGGCAATCAGCCCCAGCATTTT